The 20 T cell receptor beta chains given below trace back to one sample, sequenced in a study of blood T cell repertoires in COVID-19 (TCRdb year 2020). The library came from the immunoSEQ multiplex PCR assay. The immuneACCESS repertoire file appears here via TCRdb, limited to in-frame rearrangements. These files lack a portion of the clones; in checked studies, under half of the deficit traces to unresolved V genes, and the cause of the others is not known. This sample comprises over 85,000 clones, more than 75% of them detected only once. In total, the top ten clones hold less than 5% of the sample. The sample was peripheral blood. These TCRs come from an elderly woman with acute or convalescent COVID-19.

This chain joins TRBV6-6 and TRBJ1-5; 7 bases match TRBD1. V lost 0 bases, J lost 2 bases, and 4 bases stayed unmatched. The germline V gene has CDR1 MNHNY and CDR2 SVGAGI (reference sequence). The CDR3 has 16 amino acids. CDR3 residues: CASSYSSQGGNQPQHF. CDR3 sequence (DNA): TGTGCCAGCAGTTACTCGTCCCAGGGGGGCAATCAGCCCCAGCATTTT.

The chain has TRBV9 and TRBJ2-2; perhaps TRBD1 as D (5 bases). The CDR3 extends over 16 amino acids. CDR1 is SGDLS, CDR2 YYNGEE, per germline. V shed 3 bases and J shed 2 bases, with 14 bases lying between them. The CDR3: CASSGQVGPNTGELFF. In nucleotides, the CDR3 is TGTGCCAGCAGCGGTCAAGTGGGGCCAAACACCGGGGAGCTGTTTTTT.

The chain employs TRBV7-2 and TRBJ1-4; 9 nucleotides agree with TRBD1. Germline V gene lookup returns CDR1 SGHTA and CDR2 FQGNSA. V shed 5 bases and J 8 bases; nucleotides not matched to a gene: 9. This CDR3 has 15 residues. CDR3 sequence: CASSLNRGPGEKLFF. The CDR3 nucleotides are TGTGCCAGCAGCCTAAACAGGGGGCCGGGGGAAAAACTGTTTTTT.

The rearrangement uses TRBV6-2 or TRBV6-3 and TRBJ1-4; weak D call: TRBD1 (6 bases). The CDR3 spans 15 residues. Looked up from germline, CDR1 is MNHEY and CDR2 is SVGEGT. Trimming took off 5 bases at V and 9 bases at J, with 19 bases between the two ends. CDR3 in amino acids: CASSPGTSPSKKLFF. The CDR3 region has the DNA TGTGCCAGCAGTCCCGGGACAAGTCCTTCCAAAAAACTGTTTTTT.

The V and J genes are TRBV15 and TRBJ1-5; 9 positions match TRBD1. The CDR3 covers 15 residues. Trimming took 7 bases from V and 4 from J; bases not matched to a gene: 8. Looked up from germline, CDR1 is LNHNV and CDR2 is YYDKDF (reference sequence). CDR3 sequence reads: CATTQGTGRNQPQHF. The CDR3 nucleotides read TGTGCCACCACCCAAGGGACAGGGAGGAATCAGCCCCAGCATTTT.

V is TRBV5-4 and J is TRBJ2-7; D may be TRBD2 (6 bases). CDR3 size: 14 residues. Germline CDR1 is SGHNT and CDR2 is YYREEE (reference sequence). V lost 2 bases and J lost 2, with 11 bases in between. In nucleotides, the CDR3 is TGTGCCAGCAGCTTTTCCGGGACTCCCTACGAGCAGTACTTC. Translating gives CASSFSGTPYEQYF.

V gene TRBV7-9 combines with J gene TRBJ1-2; D remains ambiguous. V was trimmed by 5 bases and J by 5 bases, leaving 12 bases between them. Germline V lookup: CDR1 SEHNR, CDR2 FQNEAQ (reference sequence). The CDR3 is made up of 13 amino acids. CDR3 in amino acids: CASSGNTGYGYTF. Here the CDR3 DNA reads TGTGCCAGCAGCGGGAACACGGGATATGGCTACACCTTC.

V gene TRBV24-1 combines with J gene TRBJ2-1, with no clear D. Per the germline V gene, CDR1 is KGHDR and CDR2 is SFDVKD. There are 14 residues in the CDR3. Trimming took 0 bases from V and 9 from J, leaving 11 bases between them. CDR3 loop: CATSDLRVGREQFF. CDR3 coding DNA: TGTGCCACCAGTGATTTGCGTGTCGGTCGTGAGCAGTTCTTC.

The genes are TRBV4-2 and TRBJ1-1; D not certain. V was shortened by 4 bases and J by 3 bases, with 6 bases between the two germline ends. This CDR3 has 12 residues. Per the germline V gene, CDR1 is LGHNA and CDR2 is YNFKEQ. The CDR3 spells CASSPGYTEAFF. The CDR3, as DNA: TGTGCCAGCAGCCCGGGTTACACTGAAGCTTTCTTT.

This clone has only one observation. The chain couples TRBV7-2 to TRBJ2-5; D unresolved. The CDR3 length is 12 residues. Germline V gene lookup returns CDR1 SGHTA and CDR2 FQGNSA. V was clipped by 5 bases and J by 7 bases, with 11 bases between them. This CDR3 is CASSPSFGTQYF. The CDR3 region has the DNA TGTGCCAGCAGCCCCTCTTTCGGGACCCAGTACTTC.

The J gene is TRBJ1-2, the V gene TRBV28; D might be TRBD1 (5 bases). Germline CDR1 is MDHEN and CDR2 is SYDVKM. The germline V and J ends were trimmed by 8 bases and 4 bases, with 23 bases remaining between them. The CDR3 consists of 16 residues. Here the CDR3 DNA reads TGTGCCAGCGGCACAAACACAGCGGGGACCTTCTATGGCTACACCTTC. It yields the protein CASGTNTAGTFYGYTF.

A note on this clone: An end of the junction does not agree with germline; a read error may underlie this. The rearrangement joins TRBV7-7 to TRBJ2-5, with TRBD2 matching 11 bases. Germline V gene data show CDR1 as SSHAT and CDR2 as FNYEAQ (reference sequence). There are 15 residues in the CDR3. This CDR3 reads CASSSIAGGRETQYF. CDR3 DNA sequence: TGTGCTAGCAGCTCGATAGCGGGGGGGCGTGAGACCCAGTACTTC.

This clone was counted between two and nine times. The chain recombines TRBV5-1 with TRBJ2-6, with 9 bases that match TRBD1. Trimming at V came to 7 bases and at J to 4 bases, leaving 6 bases not matched to a gene. The CDR3 is made up of 15 amino acids. The germline CDR1 and CDR2 sequences are SGHRS and YFSETQ. CDR3 protein: CASGTGSSGANVLTF. CDR3 bases: TGCGCCAGCGGGACAGGGTCTTCGGGGGCCAACGTCCTGACTTTC.

This clone came up once. The genes are TRBV11-2 and TRBJ1-4, with 7 bases matching TRBD1. Unmatched junction bases numbered 6, after V lost 4 bases and J lost 4 bases. The germline gives CDR1 SGHAT, CDR2 FQNNGV. This CDR3 contains 15 residues. The CDR3 nucleotides read TGTGCCAGCAGCTCCACAGGGGCTCTTAATGAAAAACTGTTTTTT. Residues: CASSSTGALNEKLFF.

The chain carries TRBV10-3 and TRBJ1-2; 9 nucleotides align to TRBD1. V shed 4 bases, J shed 3 bases, and the junction held 6 bases outside the gene matches. This CDR3 region has 15 residues. Germline V gene data show CDR1 as ENHRY and CDR2 as SYGVKD. The CDR3 DNA is TGTGCCATCAGTGGCGAGGACAGGGGCGACTATGGCTACACCTTC. Protein sequence: CAISGEDRGDYGYTF.

This chain joins TRBV27 and TRBJ2-3; 11 bases match TRBD2. Germline V lookup: CDR1 MNHEY, CDR2 SMNVEV (reference sequence). V lost 6 bases to trimming and J lost 8 bases; unmatched junction nucleotides: 7. This CDR3 contains 14 residues. For the CDR3, the DNA is TGTGCCAGCAGACGGACTAGCGGGCCCGTTACGCAGTATTTT. This gives the protein CASRRTSGPVTQYF.

The chain employs TRBV14 and TRBJ2-7; 7 bases match TRBD2. The CDR3 runs 16 residues. After removal of 1 base from V and 3 bases from J, the junction contained 9 bases not matched to a gene. The germline gives CDR1 SGHDN, CDR2 FVKESK. The CDR3: CASSQARSASGYEQYF. The CDR3 DNA is TGTGCCAGCAGCCAAGCTAGGTCGGCTAGCGGCTACGAGCAGTACTTC.

The rearrangement uses TRBV27 and TRBJ2-5; 7 bases fit TRBD2. CDR1 and CDR2 (germline): MNHEY, SMNVEV (reference sequence). This CDR3 has 17 amino acids. Trimming removed 3 bases from V and 5 bases from J; junction bases left unmatched: 15. For the CDR3, the DNA is TGTGCCAGCAGTTTCCGACCGGGCGGGACTACCCATGAGACCCAGTACTTC. Protein: CASSFRPGGTTHETQYF.

The J gene is TRBJ1-5, the V gene TRBV19; 8 positions match TRBD1. There are 16 residues in the CDR3. Germline CDR1 LNHDA, CDR2 SQIVND (reference sequence). V lost 4 bases to trimming and J lost 0 bases; unmatched junction nucleotides: 5. The CDR3 region is CASSNGRGLSNQPQHF. The DNA of the CDR3 is TGTGCCAGTAGTAATGGCAGGGGGCTTAGCAATCAGCCCCAGCATTTT.

This chain uses TRBV18 with TRBJ1-5; TRBD1 is a possible D gene (5 bases). V shed 6 bases and J shed 5 bases, with 11 bases lying between them. Per germline, CDR1 KGHSH and CDR2 LQKENI. This CDR3 is built from 13 residues. CDR3 DNA: TGTGCCAGCTCTCAGGGTCAGGATCAGCCCCAGCATTTT. Translation gives CASSQGQDQPQHF. Full variable domain (rest looked up from reference TRBV18 and TRBJ1-5): NAGVMQNPRHLVRRRGQEARLRCSPMKGHSHVYWYRQLPEEGLKFMVYLQKENIIDESGMPKERFSAEFPKEGPSILRIQQVVRGDSAAYFCASSQGQDQPQHFGDGTRLSIL.